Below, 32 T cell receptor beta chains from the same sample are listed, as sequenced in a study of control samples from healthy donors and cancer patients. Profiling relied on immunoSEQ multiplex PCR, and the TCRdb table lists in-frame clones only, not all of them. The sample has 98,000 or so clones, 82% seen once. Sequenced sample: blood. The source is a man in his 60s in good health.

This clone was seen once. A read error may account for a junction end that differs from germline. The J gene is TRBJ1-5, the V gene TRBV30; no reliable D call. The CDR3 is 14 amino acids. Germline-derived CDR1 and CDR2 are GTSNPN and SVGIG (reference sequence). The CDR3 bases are TGTGCCTGGAGTTCCCGGGATAGCCATCAGCCCCAGCATTTT. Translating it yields CAWSSRDSHQPQHF.

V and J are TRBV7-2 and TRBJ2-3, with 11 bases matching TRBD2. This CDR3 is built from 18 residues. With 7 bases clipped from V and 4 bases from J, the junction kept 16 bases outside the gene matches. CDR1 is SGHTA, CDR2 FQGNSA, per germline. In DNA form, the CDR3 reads TGTGCCAGCAAAAGAGGGGGACTAGCGGCCGGGGGGCCAGATACGCAGTATTTT. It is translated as CASKRGGLAAGGPDTQYF. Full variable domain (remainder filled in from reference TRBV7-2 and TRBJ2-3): GAGVSQSPSNKVTEKGKDVELRCDPISGHTALYWYRQSLGQGLEFLIYFQGNSAPDKSGLPSDRFSAERTGGSVSTLTIQRTQQEDSAVYLCASKRGGLAAGGPDTQYFGPGTRLTVL.

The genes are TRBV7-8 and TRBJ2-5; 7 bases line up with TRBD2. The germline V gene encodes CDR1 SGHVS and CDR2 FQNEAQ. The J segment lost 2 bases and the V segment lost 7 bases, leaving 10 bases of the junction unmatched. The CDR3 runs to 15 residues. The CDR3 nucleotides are TGTGCCAGCACCCCTCTCGAGCGGGGACAAGAGACCCAGTACTTC. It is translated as CASTPLERGQETQYF. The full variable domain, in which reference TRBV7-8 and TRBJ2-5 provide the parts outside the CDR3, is GAGVSQSPRYKVAKRGQDVALRCDPISGHVSLFWYQQALGQGPEFLTYFQNEAQLDKSGLPSDRFFAERPEGSVSTLKIQRTQQEDSAVYLCASTPLERGQETQYFGPGTRLLVL.

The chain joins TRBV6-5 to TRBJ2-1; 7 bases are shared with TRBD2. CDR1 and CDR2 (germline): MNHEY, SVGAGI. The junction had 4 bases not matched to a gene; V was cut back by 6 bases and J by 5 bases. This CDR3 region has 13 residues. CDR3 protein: CASSRRGNNEQFF. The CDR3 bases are TGTGCCAGCAGCAGGCGGGGGAACAATGAGCAGTTCTTC.

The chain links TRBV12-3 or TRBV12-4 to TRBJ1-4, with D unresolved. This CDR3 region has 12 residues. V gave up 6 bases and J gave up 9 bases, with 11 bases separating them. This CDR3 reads CASSQTVQKLFF. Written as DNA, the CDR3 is TGTGCCAGCAGCCAGACTGTTCAAAAACTGTTTTTT.

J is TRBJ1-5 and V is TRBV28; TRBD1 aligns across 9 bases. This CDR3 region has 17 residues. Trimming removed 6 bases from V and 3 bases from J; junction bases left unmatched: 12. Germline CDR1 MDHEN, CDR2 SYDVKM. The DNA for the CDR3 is TGTGCCAGCAGGATGAACAGGGGGCTCAGGATCAATCAGCCCCAGCATTTT. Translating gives CASRMNRGLRINQPQHF.

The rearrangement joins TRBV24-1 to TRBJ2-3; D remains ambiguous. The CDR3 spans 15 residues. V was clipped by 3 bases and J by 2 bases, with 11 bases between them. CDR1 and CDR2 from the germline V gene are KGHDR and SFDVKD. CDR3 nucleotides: TGTGCCACCAGTGATGCAGGATCTTACACAGATACGCAGTATTTT. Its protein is CATSDAGSYTDTQYF.

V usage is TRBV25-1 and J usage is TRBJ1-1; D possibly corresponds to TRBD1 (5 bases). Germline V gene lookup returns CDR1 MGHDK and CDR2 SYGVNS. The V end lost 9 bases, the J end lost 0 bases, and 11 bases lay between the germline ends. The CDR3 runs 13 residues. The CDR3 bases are TGTGCCAGTCAGGGACCTTTGAACACTGAAGCTTTCTTT. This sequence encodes CASQGPLNTEAFF.

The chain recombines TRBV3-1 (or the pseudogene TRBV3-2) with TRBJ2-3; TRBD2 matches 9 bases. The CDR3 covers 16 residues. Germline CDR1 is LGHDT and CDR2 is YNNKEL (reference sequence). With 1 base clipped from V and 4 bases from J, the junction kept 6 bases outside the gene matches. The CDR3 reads CASSQALAGTPDTQYF. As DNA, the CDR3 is TGTGCCAGCAGCCAAGCCCTAGCGGGGACCCCAGATACGCAGTATTTT.

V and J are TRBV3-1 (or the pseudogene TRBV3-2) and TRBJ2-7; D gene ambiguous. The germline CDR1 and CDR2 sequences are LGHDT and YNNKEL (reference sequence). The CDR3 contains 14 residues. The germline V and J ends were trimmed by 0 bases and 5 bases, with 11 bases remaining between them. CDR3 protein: CASSQDGRLNEQYF. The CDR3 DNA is TGTGCCAGCAGCCAAGATGGGCGGCTGAACGAGCAGTACTTC.

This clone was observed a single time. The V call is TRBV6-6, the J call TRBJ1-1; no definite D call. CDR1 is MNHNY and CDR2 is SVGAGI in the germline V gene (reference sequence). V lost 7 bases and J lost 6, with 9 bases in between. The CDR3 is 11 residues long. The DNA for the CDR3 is TGTGCCAGCACCTCTGGGGCTGAAGCTTTCTTT. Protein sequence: CASTSGAEAFF.

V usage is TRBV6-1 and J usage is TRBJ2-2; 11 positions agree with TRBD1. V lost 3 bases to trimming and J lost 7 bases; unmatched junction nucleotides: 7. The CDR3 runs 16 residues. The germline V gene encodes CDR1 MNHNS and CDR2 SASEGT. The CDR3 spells CASSDWDRGIVGELFF. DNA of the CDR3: TGTGCCAGCAGTGACTGGGACAGGGGGATAGTCGGGGAGCTGTTTTTT.

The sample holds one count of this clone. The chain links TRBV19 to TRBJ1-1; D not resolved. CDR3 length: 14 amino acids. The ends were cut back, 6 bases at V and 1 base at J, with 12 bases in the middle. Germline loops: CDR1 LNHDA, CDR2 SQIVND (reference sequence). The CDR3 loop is CASRPDGGNTEAFF. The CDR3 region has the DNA TGTGCCAGTAGACCGGACGGAGGGAACACTGAAGCTTTCTTT.

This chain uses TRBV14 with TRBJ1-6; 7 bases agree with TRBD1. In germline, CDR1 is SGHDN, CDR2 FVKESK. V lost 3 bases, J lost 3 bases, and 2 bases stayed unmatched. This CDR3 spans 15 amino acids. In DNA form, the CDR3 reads TGTGCCAGCAGCCAGGGACAGCGCTATAATTCACCCCTCCACTTT. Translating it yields CASSQGQRYNSPLHF. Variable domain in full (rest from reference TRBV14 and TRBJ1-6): EAGVTQFPSHSVIEKGQTVTLRCDPISGHDNLYWYRRVMGKEIKFLLHFVKESKQDESGMPNNRFLAERTGGTYSTLKVQPAELEDSGVYFCASSQGQRYNSPLHFGNGTRLTVT.

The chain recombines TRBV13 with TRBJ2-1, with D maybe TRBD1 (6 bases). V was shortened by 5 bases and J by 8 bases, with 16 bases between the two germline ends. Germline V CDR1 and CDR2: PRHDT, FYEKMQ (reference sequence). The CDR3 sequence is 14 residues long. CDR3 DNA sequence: TGTGCCAGCAGCCTCCTACAGGGCGAGGATGAGCAGTTCTTC. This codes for CASSLLQGEDEQFF.

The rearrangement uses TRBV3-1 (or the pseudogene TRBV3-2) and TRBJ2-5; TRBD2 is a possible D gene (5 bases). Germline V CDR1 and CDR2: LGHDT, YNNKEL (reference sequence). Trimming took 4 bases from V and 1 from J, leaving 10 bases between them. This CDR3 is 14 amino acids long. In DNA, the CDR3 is TGTGCCAGCAGCCCTCGGAGGCCCCAAGAGACCCAGTACTTC. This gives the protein CASSPRRPQETQYF.

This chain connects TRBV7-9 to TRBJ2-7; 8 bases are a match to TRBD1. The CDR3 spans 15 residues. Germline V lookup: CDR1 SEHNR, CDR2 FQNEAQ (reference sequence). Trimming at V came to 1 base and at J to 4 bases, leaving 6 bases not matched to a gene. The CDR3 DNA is TGTGCCAGCAGCTTAGGCCGGGACAGGTCGTACGAGCAGTACTTC. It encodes CASSLGRDRSYEQYF.

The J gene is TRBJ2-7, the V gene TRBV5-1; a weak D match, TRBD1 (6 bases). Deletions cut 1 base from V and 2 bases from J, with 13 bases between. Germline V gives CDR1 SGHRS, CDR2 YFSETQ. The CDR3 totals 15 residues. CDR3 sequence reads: CASSLWPGETYEQYF. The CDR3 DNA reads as TGCGCCAGCAGCTTGTGGCCAGGGGAGACCTACGAGCAGTACTTC.

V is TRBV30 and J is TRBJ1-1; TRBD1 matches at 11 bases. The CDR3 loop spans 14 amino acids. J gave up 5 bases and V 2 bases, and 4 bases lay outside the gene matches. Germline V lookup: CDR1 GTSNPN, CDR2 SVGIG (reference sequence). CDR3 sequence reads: CAWSTGQGETEAFF. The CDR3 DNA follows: TGTGCCTGGAGTACGGGACAGGGGGAAACTGAAGCTTTCTTT. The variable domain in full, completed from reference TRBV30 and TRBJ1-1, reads SQTIHQWPATLVQPVGSPLSLECTVEGTSNPNLYWYRQAAGRGLQLLFYSVGIGQISSEVPQNLSASRPQDRQFILSSKKLLLSDSGFYLCAWSTGQGETEAFFGQGTRLTVV.

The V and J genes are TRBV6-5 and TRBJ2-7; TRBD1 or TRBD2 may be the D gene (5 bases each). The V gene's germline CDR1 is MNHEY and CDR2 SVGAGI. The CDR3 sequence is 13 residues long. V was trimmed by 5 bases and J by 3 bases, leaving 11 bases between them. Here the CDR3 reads CASSRGPNYEQYF. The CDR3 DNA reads TGTGCCAGCAGTAGGGGACCCAACTACGAGCAGTACTTC.

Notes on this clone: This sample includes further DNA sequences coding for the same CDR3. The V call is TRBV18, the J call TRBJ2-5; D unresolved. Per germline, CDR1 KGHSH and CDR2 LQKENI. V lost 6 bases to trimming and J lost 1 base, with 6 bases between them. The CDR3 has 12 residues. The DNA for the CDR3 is TGTGCCAGCTCCCCAGCCCAAGAGACCCAGTACTTC. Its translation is CASSPAQETQYF. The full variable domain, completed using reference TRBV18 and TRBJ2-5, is NAGVMQNPRHLVRRRGQEARLRCSPMKGHSHVYWYRQLPEEGLKFMVYLQKENIIDESGMPKERFSAEFPKEGPSILRIQQVVRGDSAAYFCASSPAQETQYFGPGTRLLVL.

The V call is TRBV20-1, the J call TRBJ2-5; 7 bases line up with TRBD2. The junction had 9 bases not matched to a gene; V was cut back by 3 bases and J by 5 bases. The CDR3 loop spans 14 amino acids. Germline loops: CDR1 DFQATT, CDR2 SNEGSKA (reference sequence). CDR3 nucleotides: TGCAGTGCTAGTCGCGGGAGCGGCGGCGAGACCCAGTACTTC. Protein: CSASRGSGGETQYF.

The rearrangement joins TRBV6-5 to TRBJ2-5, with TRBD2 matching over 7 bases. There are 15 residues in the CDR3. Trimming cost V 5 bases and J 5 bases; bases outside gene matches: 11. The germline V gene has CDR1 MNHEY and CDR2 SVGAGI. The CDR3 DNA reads TGTGCCAGCAGTCGCGCGGGGCTGGGAGGGGAGACCCAGTACTTC. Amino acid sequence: CASSRAGLGGETQYF.

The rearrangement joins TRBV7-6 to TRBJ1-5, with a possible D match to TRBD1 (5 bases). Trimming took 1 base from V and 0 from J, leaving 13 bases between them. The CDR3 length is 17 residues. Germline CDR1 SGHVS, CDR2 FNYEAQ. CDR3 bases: TGTGCCAGCAGCTTAGGGCAGGGTAGGGATAGCAATCAGCCCCAGCATTTT. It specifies CASSLGQGRDSNQPQHF. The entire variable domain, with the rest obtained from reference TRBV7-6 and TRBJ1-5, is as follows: GAGVSQSPRYKVTKRGQDVALRCDPISGHVSLYWYRQALGQGPEFLTYFNYEAQQDKSGLPNDRFSAERPEGSISTLTIQRTEQRDSAMYRCASSLGQGRDSNQPQHFGDGTRLSIL.

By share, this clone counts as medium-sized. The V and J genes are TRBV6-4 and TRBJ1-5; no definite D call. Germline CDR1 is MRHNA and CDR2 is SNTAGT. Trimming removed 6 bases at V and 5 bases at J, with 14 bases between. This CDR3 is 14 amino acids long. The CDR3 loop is CASSPGGEDQPQHF. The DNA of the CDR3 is TGTGCCAGCAGCCCCGGCGGGGAAGATCAGCCCCAGCATTTT.

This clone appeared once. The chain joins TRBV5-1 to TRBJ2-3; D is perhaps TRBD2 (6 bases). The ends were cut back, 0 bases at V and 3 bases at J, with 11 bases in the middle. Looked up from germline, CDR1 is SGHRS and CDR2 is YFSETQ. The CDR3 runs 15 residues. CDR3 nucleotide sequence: TGCGCCAGCAGCTTGGAGGGAGGTAGGACAGATACGCAGTATTTT. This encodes CASSLEGGRTDTQYF.

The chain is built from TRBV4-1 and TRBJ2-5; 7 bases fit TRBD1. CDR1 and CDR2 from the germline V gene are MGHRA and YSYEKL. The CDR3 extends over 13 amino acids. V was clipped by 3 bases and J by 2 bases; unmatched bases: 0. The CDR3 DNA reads TGCGCCAGCAGCCAGACAGGGCAAGAGACCCAGTACTTC. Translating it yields CASSQTGQETQYF.

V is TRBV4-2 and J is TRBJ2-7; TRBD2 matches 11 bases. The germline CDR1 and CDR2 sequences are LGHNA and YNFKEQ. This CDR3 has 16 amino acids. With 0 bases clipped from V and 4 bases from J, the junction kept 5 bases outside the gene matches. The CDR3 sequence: CASSQDASSGGYEQYF. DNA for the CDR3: TGTGCCAGCAGCCAAGATGCCTCTAGCGGGGGGTACGAGCAGTACTTC.

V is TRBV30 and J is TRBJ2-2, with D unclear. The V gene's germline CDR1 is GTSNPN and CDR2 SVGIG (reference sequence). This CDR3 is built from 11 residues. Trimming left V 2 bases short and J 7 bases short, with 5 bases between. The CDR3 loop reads CAWSRSGELFF. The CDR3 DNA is TGTGCCTGGAGTCGCAGCGGGGAGCTGTTTTTT.

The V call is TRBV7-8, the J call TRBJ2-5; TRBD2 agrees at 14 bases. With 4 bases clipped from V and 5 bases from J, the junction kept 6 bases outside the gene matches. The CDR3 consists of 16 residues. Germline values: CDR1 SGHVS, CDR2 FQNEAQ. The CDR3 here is CASSSGTSGGRETQYF. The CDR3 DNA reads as TGTGCCAGCAGCTCCGGGACTAGCGGGGGAAGGGAGACCCAGTACTTC. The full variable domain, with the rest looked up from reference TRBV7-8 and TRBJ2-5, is GAGVSQSPRYKVAKRGQDVALRCDPISGHVSLFWYQQALGQGPEFLTYFQNEAQLDKSGLPSDRFFAERPEGSVSTLKIQRTQQEDSAVYLCASSSGTSGGRETQYFGPGTRLLVL.

CDR3 amino acids: CASIPLQGSNYGYTF. CDR3 DNA sequence: TGTGCCAGTATTCCCCTACAGGGTTCAAACTATGGCTACACCTTC. The rearrangement joins TRBV19 to TRBJ1-2; possibly TRBD1 for D (6 bases). V lost 7 bases and J 2 bases, leaving 17 bases between the germline ends. This CDR3 spans 15 amino acids. The germline CDR1 and CDR2 sequences are LNHDA and SQIVND (reference sequence).

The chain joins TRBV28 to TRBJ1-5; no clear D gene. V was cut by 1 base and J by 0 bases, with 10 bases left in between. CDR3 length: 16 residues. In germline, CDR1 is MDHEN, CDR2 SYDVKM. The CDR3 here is CASSLYRRSSNQPQHF. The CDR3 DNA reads TGTGCCAGCAGTTTATACCGGAGGAGTAGCAATCAGCCCCAGCATTTT.